Below are 5 T cell receptor beta chains sequenced from a single sample in a study of HIV-infected patients and healthy controls (TCRdb year 2014). Whole blood was used without fractionating the cells, so the repertoire represented all peripheral T cells without sorting. Library preparation was by 5' RACE. The instrument given in TCRdb is Illumina MiSeq. SuperScript III was used to reverse transcribe 500 ng RNA with primers targeting the alpha and beta constant regions. Separate libraries for the alpha and beta chains were generated through chain-specific third strand synthesis that incorporated multiplexing indices. TCRdb reprocessed the public reads (quality trimming at Q25 with fastp, clone calling with MiXCR) and kept in-frame beta chains. Entries that share a CDR3 protein sequence are merged under the most common genes and DNA. This sample gives 13,000 or so distinct CDR3 sequences in total; 9.5% to 13% of them show up just once. Clones ranked in the top ten supply roughly 6.3% of the sample.

The sequenced sample consisted of blood. All receptors come from an adult in good health.

This clonotype is deemed medium-sized. The rearrangement links TRBV12-3 or TRBV12-4 to TRBJ2-7; 11 bases are shared with TRBD2. J lost 2 bases, V lost 6 bases, and 6 bases had no gene match. The CDR3 is made up of 15 amino acids. The CDR3 nucleotides read TGTGCCAGCAGACCGGGGACTAGCGGACCCTACGAGCAGTACTTC. This translates into CASRPGTSGPYEQYF.

This clonotype was observed a handful of times. The genes are TRBV7-9 and TRBJ2-2, with a possible D match to TRBD2 (6 bases). The CDR3 sequence is 15 residues long. Germline loops: CDR1 SEHNR, CDR2 FQNEAQ (reference sequence). Trimming removed 5 bases at V and 1 base at J, with 11 bases between. As DNA, the CDR3 is TGTGCCAGCAGCCCCGGGACTGTGAACACCGGGGAGCTGTTTTTT. Its protein is CASSPGTVNTGELFF.

This clonotype was detected many times. The chain recombines TRBV19 with TRBJ1-6; no definite D call. Trimming shortened V by 9 bases and J by 7 bases, and 19 bases separated the two germline ends. The CDR3 consists of 15 residues. The germline V gene encodes CDR1 LNHDA and CDR2 SQIVND (reference sequence). The CDR3 nucleotides are TGTGCCAGCCACGTAGGGAGGTCTCGAAATTCACCCCTCCACTTT. Protein product: CASHVGRSRNSPLHF.

This clonotype counts as medium-sized. The gene calls are TRBV7-8 and TRBJ2-7, with D unresolved. Germline V gives CDR1 SGHVS, CDR2 FQNEAQ. This CDR3 has 14 residues. V lost 6 bases and J 0 bases, leaving 12 bases between the germline ends. CDR3 DNA sequence: TGTGCCAGCAGGGTCGGTCCGAGCTCCTACGAGCAGTACTTC. Residues: CASRVGPSSYEQYF.

This chain links TRBV7-8 with TRBJ1-5; D call uncertain. The CDR3 has 15 residues. Per the germline V gene, CDR1 is SGHVS and CDR2 is FQNEAQ. V dropped 2 bases and J dropped 3 bases, with 11 bases sitting between them. The CDR3 DNA reads as TGTGCCAGCAGCTTAAGGTTCAGTCTCAATCAGCCCCAGCATTTT. Its protein product is CASSLRFSLNQPQHF.